This T cell receptor (beta chain) is from a study of blood T cell repertoires in COVID-19. Study summary: There were acute and convalescent COVID-19 samples, and they came from the United States, Italy and Spain.

CDR1 and CDR2 (germline): MNHNY, SVGAGI (reference sequence). CDR3 length equals 16 residues. V was clipped by 0 bases and J by 9 bases; unmatched bases: 11. Under the authors' procedure: The assay estimated nucleated cells by amplifying reference gene primers. Profiling relied on immunoSEQ multiplex PCR, and the TCRdb table lists in-frame clones only, not all of them. Clone size and V and J calls were adopted from that table, with D and trimming inferred from the DNA. Counted here are roughly 98,000 clones, around four fifths occurring once; the ten biggest clones make up 10% to 15%. This clonotype originated in a woman between 70 and 85 years old with active or convalescent COVID-19. The chain uses TRBV6-6 and TRBJ2-1; TRBD2 agrees at 7 bases. Specimen: peripheral blood. CDR3 in DNA: TGTGCCAGCAGTTACTCTCGGACTAGTGGGGTAGGTGAGCAGTTCTTC. Amino acids: CASSYSRTSGVGEQFF.